This T cell receptor beta chain stems from a study of blood T cell repertoires in COVID-19. Across the whole study: The United States, Italy and Spain were the sources of the acute and convalescent COVID-19 samples.

A single count supports this clone. Authors' methods: Nucleated cell number was recorded as an estimate derived from reference gene primer amplification. Sequencing was performed with immunoSEQ multiplex PCR; in TCRdb, only in-frame clones are kept and a portion is missing. D and trimming were read from the DNA, whereas the V and J calls and clone size are those reported in that table. The sample contains 450,000 or so clones, 85% to 90% of which appear only once. Trimming took 4 bases from V and 12 from J, leaving 13 bases between them. The CDR3 spans 12 residues. The sequenced sample consisted of peripheral blood. The receptor was isolated from a man aged 18 to 30 with COVID-19, enrolled during active disease. The chain is built from TRBV12-3 or TRBV12-4 and TRBJ2-1; TRBD2 is a possible D gene (5 bases). The CDR3 region is CASSSGPRAQFF. The CDR3 nucleotides read TGTGCCAGCAGTTCAGGACCGCGGGCGCAGTTCTTC.